Sequencing of this T cell receptor beta chain was carried out in a study of T-cell memory formation after mild COVID-19. About the research overall: Clusters were largely donor specific.

Study-level findings and limits: Confirmation was lacking for SARS-CoV-2 specificity of second-wave clones that peaked on day 37. A subset of responding clones appeared in pre-infection memory, suggesting cross-reactive memory joined.

This clonotype was seen repeatedly, ten times or more. Its antigen is not identified. Constant-segment primers served in 5'RACE that generated TCR alpha and TCR beta cDNA libraries bearing sample barcodes and UMIs. TCRdb re-analysed the 5' RACE reads in MiXCR, keeping a single row per CDR3 protein. The sample lists about 350,000 distinct CDR3 sequences, roughly 13% occurring once. From germline, CDR1 is MNHEY and CDR2 SVGEGT. This CDR3 contains 13 residues. The V end was cut by 2 bases, the J end by 5 bases, with 9 bases between. Sequencing input: PBMCs or a T cell subset sorted from them (not recorded which). The clonotype comes from a man aged 18 to 30 who had mild COVID-19 (a few samples of this study predate the infection). Cell type and time point are not known. The genes are TRBV6-2 or TRBV6-3 and TRBJ1-1; possibly TRBD1 for D (6 bases). The CDR3 bases are TGTGCCAGCAGTTACACAGGGTGGACTGAAGCTTTCTTT. It encodes CASSYTGWTEAFF.